One and the same sample provided the 21 T cell receptor beta chains below, sequenced in a study of metastatic and nonmetastatic thyroid tumors. TCRdb reassembled clones from the PCR reads with MiXCR. Found here are more than 65,000 clones, 13% to 15% of them singletons; the top ten hold around 7%. All patients were treatment-naive before thyroid surgery. Sequencing input: blood. These receptors were taken from a male donor with papillary thyroid cancer or a benign thyroid nodule (not recorded which). Some clones in this sample may be carry-over from other donors' samples.

Comment on this clone: One junction end does not reproduce the germline sequence, and a read error may be involved. The chain is built from TRBV9 and TRBJ2-1; a weak D match, TRBD2 (5 bases). This CDR3 region has 14 residues. Germline assignment: CDR1 SGDLS and CDR2 YYNGEE. The chain's CDR3 is CAILLEGAYNEKFF. CDR3 coding DNA: TGTGCCATACTACTAGAGGGAGCCTACAATGAGAAGTTCTTC.

The rearrangement joins TRBV10-2 to TRBJ2-7; D is undetermined. CDR3 size: 13 residues. Per the germline V gene, CDR1 is WSHSY and CDR2 is SAAADI. V shed 1 base and J shed 6 bases, with 10 bases lying between them. For the CDR3, the DNA is TGCGCCAGCAGTGAGTTAAGGACCGGCGAGCAGTACTTC. Translating it yields CASSELRTGEQYF.

The sample holds a few counts of this clone. Sequence at one end of the junction differs from germline and may be a read error. The chain recombines TRBV10-1 with TRBJ2-1; possible D gene TRBD2, 6 bases. The CDR3 has 15 residues. The germline V gene encodes CDR1 WNHNN and CDR2 SYGVQD (reference sequence). The CDR3 sequence: CASSERGDLLNEQFF. In DNA, the CDR3 is TGTGCCAGCAGTGAGAGAGGGGACTTACTCAATGAGCAGTTCTTC.

The CDR3 spells CSARGIGLLNEQFF. In DNA form, the CDR3 reads TGCAGTGCTAGAGGAATTGGGCTTTTGAATGAGCAGTTCTTC. The chain carries TRBV20-1 and TRBJ2-1; no clear D. The V and J ends lost 1 base and 7 bases respectively, with 14 bases between them. The CDR3 extends over 14 amino acids. Germline assignment: CDR1 DFQATT and CDR2 SNEGSKA (reference sequence).

This clone appeared many times. This chain connects TRBV5-6 to TRBJ2-2, with TRBD1 identical over 8 bases. Germline assignment: CDR1 SGHDT and CDR2 YYEEEE. Losses at the gene ends were 3 bases for V and 6 bases for J; bases not matched to a gene: 4. The CDR3 sequence is 14 residues long. The CDR3 DNA reads as TGTGCCAGCAGCTACGGGACAGGCGCCGGGGAGCTGTTTTTT. As protein: CASSYGTGAGELFF.

In its sample, this clone was seen many times. V gene TRBV2 combines with J gene TRBJ2-5, with a possible D match to TRBD2 (5 bases). The V gene's germline CDR1 is SNHLY and CDR2 FYNNEI. The CDR3 has 16 amino acids. V dropped 8 bases and J dropped 3 bases, with 22 bases sitting between them. CDR3 sequence reads: CASGRRYSQVKETQYF. The CDR3 DNA follows: TGTGCCAGCGGGCGGAGGTACTCCCAAGTGAAAGAGACCCAGTACTTC. The complete variable domain, with remaining parts taken from reference TRBV2 and TRBJ2-5, reads EPEVTQTPSHQVTQMGQEVILRCVPISNHLYFYWYRQILGQKVEFLVSFYNNEISEKSEIFDDQFSVERPDGSNFTLKIRSTKLEDSAMYFCASGRRYSQVKETQYFGPGTRLLVL.

This clone was counted many times. The V and J genes are TRBV11-2 and TRBJ2-7, with 9 nucleotides matching TRBD2. This CDR3 has 16 residues. CDR1 SGHAT and CDR2 FQNNGV come from the germline V gene. V lost 0 bases, J lost 5 bases, and 8 bases stayed unmatched. The CDR3 loop is CASSLEGAGGPNEQYF. CDR3 bases: TGTGCCAGCAGCTTAGAGGGGGCGGGAGGGCCCAACGAGCAGTACTTC.

This clone showed up many times. The gene calls are TRBV7-9 and TRBJ2-1, with D uncertain. Germline V gene lookup returns CDR1 SEHNR and CDR2 FQNEAQ (reference sequence). V dropped 5 bases and J dropped 3 bases, with 14 bases sitting between them. The CDR3 sequence is 15 residues long. CDR3 DNA sequence: TGTGCCAGCAGCCCTGTTGGCGGAATCTACAATGAGCAGTTCTTC. This gives the protein CASSPVGGIYNEQFF.

The V gene is TRBV7-8, the J gene TRBJ2-1; D is unclear. This CDR3 has 14 amino acids. Germline CDR1 and CDR2: SGHVS and FQNEAQ. V lost 5 bases and J 0 bases, leaving 8 bases between the germline ends. CDR3 region: CASSLRSSYNEQFF. CDR3 nucleotides: TGTGCCAGCAGCCTACGGAGCTCCTACAATGAGCAGTTCTTC.

As regards this clone: The junction differs from germline at one of its ends, possibly a read error. The chain employs TRBV9 and TRBJ2-3; tentatively, D is TRBD2 (5 bases). The V gene's germline CDR1 is SGDLS and CDR2 YYNGEE. The CDR3 has 16 residues. CDR3 sequence: CASSRWSGYATDTHYF. In nucleotides, the CDR3 is TGTGCCAGCAGCAGGTGGAGCGGTTATGCAACAGATACGCATTATTTT.

At least ten counts were recorded for this clone. The chain employs TRBV7-2 and TRBJ1-1; D not certain. V was cut by 2 bases and J by 3 bases, with 7 bases left in between. The CDR3 runs 13 residues. Germline V gene lookup returns CDR1 SGHTA and CDR2 FQGNSA. CDR3 DNA: TGTGCCAGCAGCTTATGGGGTCACACTGAAGCTTTCTTT. The encoded protein is CASSLWGHTEAFF.

The V call is TRBV12-3 or TRBV12-4, the J call TRBJ2-6; 8 bases match TRBD1. The ends lost 6 bases at V and 0 bases at J; junction bases unmatched: 7. The CDR3 consists of 17 residues. The CDR3 nucleotides are TGTGCCAGCAGAAAGGACAGGGCTTACTCTGGGGCCAACGTCCTGACTTTC. It yields the protein CASRKDRAYSGANVLTF.

The CDR3: CASSTGGSGSRYEQYF. The CDR3 DNA reads TGCGCCAGCAGCACCGGAGGTAGCGGGAGTAGGTACGAGCAGTACTTC. The chain links TRBV5-1 to TRBJ2-7; 9 nucleotides line up with TRBD2. Germline V gives CDR1 SGHRS, CDR2 YFSETQ. The CDR3 runs to 16 residues. J was trimmed by 4 bases and V by 4 bases; bases with no gene match: 12.

This clone has ten or more counts. The chain joins TRBV7-2 to TRBJ2-7; 14 bases line up with TRBD2. From germline, CDR1 is SGHTA and CDR2 FQGNSA. The CDR3 is made up of 18 amino acids. The V segment lost 4 bases and the J segment 6 bases; nucleotides outside the gene matches: 14. The CDR3: CASSSIRTSGRRNSEQYF. The CDR3 nucleotides read TGTGCCAGCAGCTCGATCCGGACTAGCGGGAGGAGGAACTCCGAGCAGTACTTC.

This clone was observed many times. The rearrangement joins TRBV6-1 to TRBJ2-1; TRBD1 is a possible D gene (6 bases). The CDR3 sequence is 15 residues long. V lost 6 bases to trimming and J lost 5 bases, with 17 bases between them. The germline gives CDR1 MNHNS, CDR2 SASEGT. The CDR3 is CASRSTGTYNNEQFF. The CDR3 DNA reads TGTGCCAGCAGATCAACCGGGACATACAACAATGAGCAGTTCTTC.

The gene calls are TRBV5-4 and TRBJ2-6, with TRBD1 identical over 7 bases. The CDR3 has 15 amino acids. Germline V gene sequence: CDR1 SGHNT, CDR2 YYREEE (reference sequence). V lost 5 bases, J lost 3 bases, and 5 bases stayed unmatched. The CDR3 reads CASRLTGSGANVLTF. CDR3 sequence (DNA): TGTGCCAGCAGATTGACAGGGAGTGGGGCCAACGTCCTGACTTTC.

The chain uses TRBV20-1 and TRBJ2-7; 8 bases match TRBD2. Germline-derived CDR1 and CDR2 are DFQATT and SNEGSKA (reference sequence). This CDR3 is built from 15 residues. With V trimmed by 2 bases and J by 3 bases, 9 bases remained unmatched. The CDR3 is CSARTASGSYYEQYF. DNA of the CDR3: TGCAGTGCTAGAACAGCTAGCGGGTCCTACTACGAGCAGTACTTC.

The sample holds many counts of this clone. The chain employs TRBV3-1 and TRBJ2-1, with D perhaps matching TRBD1 or TRBD2 (7 bases each). There are 14 residues in the CDR3. The V and J ends lost 1 base and 9 bases respectively, with 13 bases between them. The germline gives CDR1 LGHDT, CDR2 YNNKEL (reference sequence). The CDR3 DNA sequence: TGTGCCAGCAGCCAAGCCAGGGGGGGGGGTGAGCAGTTCTTC. Translating it yields CASSQARGGGEQFF.

This clone was observed many times. The rearrangement joins TRBV28 to TRBJ1-6; 9 nucleotides align to TRBD1. The germline CDR1 and CDR2 sequences are MDHEN and SYDVKM. V lost 7 bases, J lost 9 bases, and 10 bases stayed unmatched. CDR3 length: 15 residues. The CDR3 bases are TGTGCCAGCACCATGCCGGGACAGGGCGTTTCACCCCTCCACTTT. Translating it yields CASTMPGQGVSPLHF.

This clone was recorded many times. The chain combines TRBV7-2 with TRBJ1-5; 9 positions match TRBD1. The CDR3 is 15 amino acids. The junction had 2 bases not matched to a gene; V was cut back by 5 bases and J by 0 bases. The germline V gene encodes CDR1 SGHTA and CDR2 FQGNSA. The DNA for the CDR3 is TGTGCCAGCAGCGGGGGACAGGGTAGCAATCAGCCCCAGCATTTT. Residues: CASSGGQGSNQPQHF.

This clone was recorded many times. Relative to the germline gene, one junction end is altered; a read error may explain this. This chain joins TRBV3-1 and TRBJ2-1; 9 nucleotides match TRBD1. Germline V gene lookup returns CDR1 LGHDT and CDR2 YNNKEL (reference sequence). There are 14 residues in the CDR3. CDR3 in amino acids: CASSQDPGQGSSYF. DNA of the CDR3: TGTGCCAGCAGCCAAGACCCGGGACAGGGCTCATCCTACTTC.